One and the same sample provided the 27 T cell receptor beta chains below, sequenced in a study of blood T cell repertoires in COVID-19. Assay used: immunoSEQ multiplex PCR; TCRdb lists only in-frame clones, some missing. Of 95,000 to 150,000 clones in the sample, around nine tenths are singletons; the top ten hold roughly 2.1%. The sample consisted of peripheral blood. The receptors shown here come from a woman aged 50 to 65 with acute or convalescent COVID-19.

The V gene is TRBV7-8, the J gene TRBJ1-1; no definite D call. This CDR3 contains 12 residues. The V and J ends lost 1 base and 7 bases respectively, with 7 bases between them. CDR1 and CDR2 from the germline V gene are SGHVS and FQNEAQ. CDR3 nucleotide sequence: TGTGCCAGCAGCTTAGGAGTTCATGAAGCTTTCTTT. It yields the protein CASSLGVHEAFF.

The gene calls are TRBV7-9 and TRBJ1-2; D unclear. V gave up 3 bases and J gave up 0 bases, with 8 bases separating them. In germline, CDR1 is SEHNR, CDR2 FQNEAQ (reference sequence). The CDR3 sequence is 14 residues long. DNA for the CDR3: TGTGCCAGCAGCTTTGGCGGCGCTAACTATGGCTACACCTTC. This gives the protein CASSFGGANYGYTF.

This clone was recorded only once. This chain joins TRBV7-9 and TRBJ2-5; no clear D gene. V was clipped by 7 bases and J by 2 bases, with 14 bases between them. CDR3 length equals 14 residues. The germline V gene has CDR1 SEHNR and CDR2 FQNEAQ (reference sequence). The CDR3 is CASTRADVQETQYF. CDR3 DNA sequence: TGTGCCAGCACCCGAGCCGATGTGCAAGAGACCCAGTACTTC.

The chain is built from TRBV12-3 or TRBV12-4 and TRBJ1-5; D is unresolved. V was shortened by 7 bases and J by 4 bases, with 11 bases between the two germline ends. This CDR3 has 13 amino acids. The CDR3 here is CASTSDGNQPQHF. The CDR3 coding sequence is TGTGCCAGCACTTCAGACGGGAATCAGCCCCAGCATTTT.

This clone has a handful of counts. The chain is built from TRBV20-1 and TRBJ1-2; maybe TRBD1 (5 bases). The CDR3 consists of 14 residues. Trimming stripped 3 bases from V and 2 bases from J, with 13 bases between. Germline lookup yields CDR1 DFQATT and CDR2 SNEGSKA (reference sequence). In DNA form, the CDR3 reads TGCAGTGCTAGTCGGACAAATGACAACTATGGCTACACCTTC. This codes for CSASRTNDNYGYTF.

The chain employs TRBV29-1 and TRBJ2-7; 9 nucleotides align to TRBD1. The length of the CDR3 is 13 residues. The J segment lost 3 bases and the V segment lost 6 bases, leaving 6 bases of the junction unmatched. Per germline, CDR1 SQVTM and CDR2 ANQGSEA. CDR3 nucleotides: TGCAGCGTCGACTCGGGACAGGGCTACGAGCAGTACTTC. Translating it yields CSVDSGQGYEQYF.

V and J are TRBV5-6 and TRBJ1-2; possibly TRBD1 for D (5 bases). The CDR3 consists of 14 residues. The germline V gene has CDR1 SGHDT and CDR2 YYEEEE. Trimming removed 3 bases at V and 4 bases at J, with 13 bases between. The CDR3 protein is CASSSGEWSYGYTF. Written as DNA, the CDR3 is TGTGCCAGCAGCTCGGGGGAGTGGAGCTATGGCTACACCTTC.

This chain links TRBV5-1 with TRBJ2-2; D not resolved. The CDR3 loop spans 15 amino acids. V dropped 0 bases and J dropped 0 bases, with 6 bases sitting between them. Germline loops: CDR1 SGHRS, CDR2 YFSETQ. The CDR3 DNA sequence: TGCGCCAGCAGCTTGGCAGGAACGAACACCGGGGAGCTGTTTTTT. Translating it yields CASSLAGTNTGELFF.

This clone was picked up one time. J is TRBJ1-2 and V is TRBV21-1. TRBV21-1 is given as a pseudogene. CDR3 size: 10 residues. This CDR3 reads CASRRYGYTF. CDR3 DNA sequence: TGTGCCAGCCGGCGGTATGGCTACACCTTC.

V gene TRBV19 combines with J gene TRBJ1-2, with 7 bases fitting TRBD1. The CDR3 runs to 14 residues. Unmatched junction bases numbered 2, after V lost 2 bases and J lost 2 bases. Germline lookup yields CDR1 LNHDA and CDR2 SQIVND (reference sequence). The CDR3 nucleotides are TGTGCCAGTAGTATAACAGGGGCAAACTATGGCTACACCTTC. Its protein product is CASSITGANYGYTF.

This chain's CDR3 is CASSPVSGAGEKLFF. The DNA for the CDR3 is TGTGCCAGCAGCCCCGTTTCAGGGGCAGGTGAAAAACTGTTTTTT. The chain has TRBV5-6 and TRBJ1-4, with TRBD1 as a possible D gene (6 bases). This CDR3 is 15 amino acids long. V gave up 4 bases and J gave up 7 bases, with 17 bases separating them. Germline-derived CDR1 and CDR2 are SGHDT and YYEEEE.

This rearrangement joins TRBV7-2 to TRBJ1-2; D ambiguous. This CDR3 region has 14 residues. V was shortened by 0 bases and J by 8 bases, with 13 bases between the two germline ends. Germline CDR1 is SGHTA and CDR2 is FQGNSA. In DNA, the CDR3 is TGTGCCAGCAGCTTAGCGGGCGTCAGCCAGGGCTACACCTTC. This translates into CASSLAGVSQGYTF.

This CDR3 is CASSQVPQAYGYTF. The DNA of the CDR3 is TGCGCCAGCAGCCAAGTCCCACAGGCCTATGGCTACACCTTC. The chain links TRBV4-3 to TRBJ1-2, with D tentatively TRBD1 (5 bases). V shed 1 base and J shed 4 bases, with 10 bases lying between them. Germline V lookup: CDR1 LGHNA, CDR2 YSLEER. This CDR3 has 14 amino acids.

This chain joins TRBV27 and TRBJ1-5; perhaps TRBD1 as D (6 bases). This CDR3 is built from 12 residues. Germline V gene data show CDR1 as MNHEY and CDR2 as SMNVEV (reference sequence). V was clipped by 11 bases and J by 3 bases, with 11 bases between them. CDR3 in amino acids: CARRTDNQPQHF. For the CDR3, the DNA is TGTGCCCGGAGGACAGACAATCAGCCCCAGCATTTT.

This CDR3 is CASSGPRQGNQPQHF. CDR3 nucleotides: TGTGCCAGTAGCGGCCCTAGACAGGGGAATCAGCCCCAGCATTTT. The gene calls are TRBV19 and TRBJ1-5; 8 nucleotides line up with TRBD1. The CDR3 length is 15 residues. CDR1 LNHDA and CDR2 SQIVND come from the germline V gene (reference sequence). Trimming took 6 bases from V and 4 from J; bases not matched to a gene: 8.

The chain uses TRBV7-7 and TRBJ2-5; 11 bases match TRBD1. The V gene end was trimmed by 5 bases and the J gene end by 2 bases; junction bases not matched to a gene: 1. The CDR3 runs to 14 residues. CDR1 is SSHAT and CDR2 is FNYEAQ in the germline V gene (reference sequence). Written as DNA, the CDR3 is TGTGCCAGCAGCGGGGACAGGGGGCAAGAGACCCAGTACTTC. Residues: CASSGDRGQETQYF.

This clone has just one count. The CDR3 DNA is TGTGCCTGGAGTGCCGGGACAGGGGCTGGAAACACCATATATTTT. Translation gives CAWSAGTGAGNTIYF. The chain links TRBV30 to TRBJ1-3; 10 positions match TRBD1. The germline gives CDR1 GTSNPN, CDR2 SVGIG (reference sequence). CDR3 size: 15 residues. Trimming cost V 1 base and J 2 bases; bases outside gene matches: 2. Full variable domain (missing parts from reference TRBV30 and TRBJ1-3): SQTIHQWPATLVQPVGSPLSLECTVEGTSNPNLYWYRQAAGRGLQLLFYSVGIGQISSEVPQNLSASRPQDRQFILSSKKLLLSDSGFYLCAWSAGTGAGNTIYFGEGSWLTVV.

The chain links TRBV18 to TRBJ2-1, with D perhaps matching TRBD2 (6 bases). The V and J ends lost 5 bases and 6 bases respectively, with 20 bases between them. The CDR3 totals 16 residues. The V gene's germline CDR1 is KGHSH and CDR2 LQKENI. The CDR3 DNA reads as TGTGCCAGCTCAAAGTTAGCGGCCTTGGGGCTCAATGAGCAGTTCTTC. Amino acids: CASSKLAALGLNEQFF.

This clone has only one observation. The rearrangement joins TRBV21-1 to TRBJ2-7; whether TRBD1, the table's D call, matches the DNA was not checked. TRBV21-1 is classified as a pseudogene. This CDR3 contains 14 residues. In DNA, the CDR3 is TGTGCCAGCAGGGAGACAGGGTCCAACTACGAGCAGTACTTC. As protein: CASRETGSNYEQYF.

The CDR3 coding sequence is TGTGCCAGTAGGTCAGCGGGCGGCTACACCTTC. Translating gives CASRSAGGYTF. This chain joins TRBV19 and TRBJ1-2, with D hard to call. Trimming pared 6 bases from V and 8 bases from J, leaving 10 bases between. CDR3 length: 11 residues. Germline lookup yields CDR1 LNHDA and CDR2 SQIVND (reference sequence).

This clone has a handful of counts. The chain uses TRBV7-8 and TRBJ1-1, with 10 bases that match TRBD1. This CDR3 region has 15 residues. V was clipped by 7 bases and J by 4 bases; unmatched bases: 9. Per the germline V gene, CDR1 is SGHVS and CDR2 is FQNEAQ. The CDR3 DNA is TGTGCCAGCACCTGGGACAGGGGCTCGGGCACTGAAGCTTTCTTT. It is translated as CASTWDRGSGTEAFF.

The rearrangement links TRBV7-9 to TRBJ2-7; 8 bases align to TRBD1. Germline V lookup: CDR1 SEHNR, CDR2 FQNEAQ (reference sequence). The CDR3 covers 15 residues. The J segment lost 0 bases and the V segment lost 5 bases, leaving 6 bases of the junction unmatched. The CDR3 here is CASSPQGVSSYEQYF. The CDR3 coding sequence is TGTGCCAGCAGCCCACAGGGGGTAAGCTCCTACGAGCAGTACTTC. Looking up the rest from reference TRBV7-9 and TRBJ2-7 gives the full variable domain: DTGVSQNPRHKITKRGQNVTFRCDPISEHNRLYWYRQTLGQGPEFLTYFQNEAQLEKSRLLSDRFSAERPKGSFSTLEIQRTEQGDSAMYLCASSPQGVSSYEQYFGPGTRLTVT.

The chain uses TRBV7-8 and TRBJ2-2; 7 bases fit TRBD1. Germline CDR1 reads SGHVS; CDR2 reads FQNEAQ. V was pared by 1 base and J by 2 bases, with 4 bases of the junction left unmatched. The CDR3 is made up of 16 amino acids. The CDR3 DNA reads as TGTGCCAGCAGCTTAGGACAGGGAGTTAACACCGGGGAGCTGTTTTTT. Encoded protein: CASSLGQGVNTGELFF.

The genes are TRBV18 and TRBJ1-2, with TRBD1 matching over 9 bases. Germline values: CDR1 KGHSH, CDR2 LQKENI. V lost 2 bases to trimming and J lost 6 bases; unmatched junction nucleotides: 10. The length of the CDR3 is 16 residues. CDR3 residues: CASSPGNRQGGHGYTF. In DNA, the CDR3 is TGTGCCAGCTCACCAGGCAACCGACAGGGGGGACATGGCTACACCTTC.

The V gene is TRBV27, the J gene TRBJ2-7, with D possibly matching TRBD1 (6 bases). This CDR3 has 14 residues. Germline loops: CDR1 MNHEY, CDR2 SMNVEV (reference sequence). Trimming took off 3 bases at V and 2 bases at J, with 11 bases between the two ends. For the CDR3, the DNA is TGTGCCAGCAGTTTCCACAGGGAACCCTACGAGCAGTACTTC. This sequence encodes CASSFHREPYEQYF.

CDR3: CASTKGDQPQHF. The DNA for the CDR3 is TGTGCCAGCACCAAAGGAGATCAGCCCCAGCATTTT. This sequence joins TRBV6-5 and TRBJ1-5; D gene ambiguous. Trimming took off 7 bases at V and 5 bases at J, with 9 bases between the two ends. CDR1 MNHEY and CDR2 SVGAGI come from the germline V gene. The CDR3 is 12 residues long.

J is TRBJ2-7 and V is TRBV3-1 (or the pseudogene TRBV3-2); 10 bases are shared with TRBD1. Germline assignment: CDR1 LGHDT and CDR2 YNNKEL (reference sequence). Trimming removed 4 bases from V and 7 bases from J; junction bases left unmatched: 7. This CDR3 is built from 14 residues. CDR3 protein: CASSRDRGIGEQYF. The CDR3 coding sequence is TGTGCCAGCAGCCGGGACAGGGGTATAGGGGAGCAGTACTTC.